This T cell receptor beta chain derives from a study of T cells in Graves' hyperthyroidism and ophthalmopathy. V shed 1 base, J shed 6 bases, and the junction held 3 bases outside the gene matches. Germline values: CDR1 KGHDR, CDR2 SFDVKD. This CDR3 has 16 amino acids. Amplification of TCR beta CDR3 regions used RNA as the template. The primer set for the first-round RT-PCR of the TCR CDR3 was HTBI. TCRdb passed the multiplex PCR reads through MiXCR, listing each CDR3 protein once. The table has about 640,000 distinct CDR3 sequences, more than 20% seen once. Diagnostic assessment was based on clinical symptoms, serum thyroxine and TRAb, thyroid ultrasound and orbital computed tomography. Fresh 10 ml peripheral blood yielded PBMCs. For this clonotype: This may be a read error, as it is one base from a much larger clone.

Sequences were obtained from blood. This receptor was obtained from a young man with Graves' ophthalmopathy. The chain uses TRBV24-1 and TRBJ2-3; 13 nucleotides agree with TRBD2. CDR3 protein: CATSDFGLAGVDTQYF. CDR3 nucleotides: TGTGCCACCAGTGATTTTGGACTAGCGGGAGTGGATACGCAGTATTTT.